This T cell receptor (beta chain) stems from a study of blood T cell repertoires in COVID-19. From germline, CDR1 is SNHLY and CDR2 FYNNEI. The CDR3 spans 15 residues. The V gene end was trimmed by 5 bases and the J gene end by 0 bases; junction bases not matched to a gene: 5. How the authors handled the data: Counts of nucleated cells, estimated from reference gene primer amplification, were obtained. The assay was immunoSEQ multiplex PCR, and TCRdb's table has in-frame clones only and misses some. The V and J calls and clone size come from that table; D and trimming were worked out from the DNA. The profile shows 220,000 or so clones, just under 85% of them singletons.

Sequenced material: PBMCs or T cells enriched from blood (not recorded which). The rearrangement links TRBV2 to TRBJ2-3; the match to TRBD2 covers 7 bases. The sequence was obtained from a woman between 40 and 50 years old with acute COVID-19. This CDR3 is CASSPASGSTDTQYF. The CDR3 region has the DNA TGTGCCAGCAGTCCGGCTAGCGGTAGCACAGATACGCAGTATTTT.